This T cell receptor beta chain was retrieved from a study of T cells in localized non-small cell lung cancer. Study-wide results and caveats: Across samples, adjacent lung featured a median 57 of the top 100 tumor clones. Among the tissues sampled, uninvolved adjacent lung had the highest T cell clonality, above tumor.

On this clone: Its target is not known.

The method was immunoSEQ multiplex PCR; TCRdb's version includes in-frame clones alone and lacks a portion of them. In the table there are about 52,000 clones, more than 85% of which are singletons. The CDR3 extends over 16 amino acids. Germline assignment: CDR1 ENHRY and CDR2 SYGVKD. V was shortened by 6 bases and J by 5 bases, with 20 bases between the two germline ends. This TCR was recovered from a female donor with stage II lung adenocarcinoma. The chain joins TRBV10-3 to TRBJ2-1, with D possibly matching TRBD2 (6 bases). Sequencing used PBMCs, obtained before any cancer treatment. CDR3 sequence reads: CAIRTLGAGKDNEQFF. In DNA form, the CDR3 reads TGTGCCATCAGAACCCTTGGAGCGGGTAAGGACAATGAGCAGTTCTTC.